Below are 14 T cell receptor beta chains sequenced from a single sample in a study of T cell responses to AZD1222 COVID-19 vaccine. The protocol was immunoSEQ multiplex PCR, while the TCRdb copy is restricted to in-frame clones and leaves out a portion. Of roughly 99,000 clones listed, about 85% are singletons. The sequenced sample was peripheral blood, obtained 28 days after the second AZD1222 dose. The receptors were sampled from an adult who received the AZD1222 COVID-19 vaccine.

This chain links TRBV6-2 or TRBV6-3 with TRBJ1-5; D unresolved. The CDR3 sequence is 15 residues long. V gave up 2 bases and J gave up 4 bases, with 12 bases separating them. The V gene's germline CDR1 is MNHEY and CDR2 SVGEGT. The CDR3 DNA reads as TGTGCCAGCAGTTACCGGGCAGCATTAAATCAGCCCCAGCATTTT. Translating gives CASSYRAALNQPQHF.

Here the CDR3 DNA reads TGCGCCAGCAGCTTGACAGGGATCGGGACTGAAGCTTTCTTT. This gives the protein CASSLTGIGTEAFF. This chain links TRBV5-1 with TRBJ1-1; D is perhaps TRBD1 (6 bases). The CDR3 extends over 14 amino acids. V shed 1 base and J shed 5 bases, with 12 bases lying between them. Germline CDR1 is SGHRS and CDR2 is YFSETQ.

V gene TRBV19 combines with J gene TRBJ1-3, with TRBD1 as a possible D gene (5 bases). Germline-derived CDR1 and CDR2 are LNHDA and SQIVND (reference sequence). The V gene lost 5 bases and the J gene lost 0 bases, with 17 bases spanning the gap. The CDR3 runs to 17 residues. CDR3: CASSSSRTLVSGNTIYF. CDR3 bases: TGTGCCAGTAGTTCATCTCGGACACTCGTCTCTGGAAACACCATATATTTT.

The chain has TRBV11-2 and TRBJ1-4; 9 bases map to TRBD1. V lost 5 bases and J lost 5; bases outside the gene matches: 6. This CDR3 has 15 residues. Germline loops: CDR1 SGHAT, CDR2 FQNNGV. The CDR3 coding sequence is TGTGCCAGCAGCCCCCGGACAGGGGCGAATGAAAAACTGTTTTTT. It specifies CASSPRTGANEKLFF. Based on the CDR3 plus reference TRBV11-2 and TRBJ1-4, the full variable domain is EAGVAQSPRYKIIEKRQSVAFWCNPISGHATLYWYQQILGQGPKLLIQFQNNGVVDDSQLPKDRFSAERLKGVDSTLKIQPAKLEDSAVYLCASSPRTGANEKLFFGSGTQLSVL.

This clone was counted between two and nine times. The gene calls are TRBV6-5 and TRBJ1-2, with no clear D. The length of the CDR3 is 14 residues. From germline, CDR1 is MNHEY and CDR2 SVGAGI. Trimming pared 0 bases from V and 7 bases from J, leaving 12 bases between. The CDR3 DNA reads TGTGCCAGCAGTTACTCCGACGGCCTGGCTGGCTACACCTTC. The encoded protein is CASSYSDGLAGYTF.

This clone was detected a few times. DNA of the CDR3: TGTGCCAGCAGTCCACAGGGGGGCACTGAAGCTTTCTTT. This gives the protein CASSPQGGTEAFF. V and J are TRBV12-3 or TRBV12-4 and TRBJ1-1; TRBD1 matches at 8 bases. Trimming removed 5 bases from V and 4 bases from J; junction bases left unmatched: 3. This CDR3 contains 13 residues.

This chain connects TRBV28 to TRBJ1-2, with D unclear. The CDR3 length is 13 residues. CDR1 is MDHEN and CDR2 is SYDVKM in the germline V gene. V shed 8 bases and J shed 9 bases, with 19 bases lying between them. The chain's CDR3 is CASRPGVGPRYTF. DNA of the CDR3: TGTGCCAGCCGGCCGGGCGTGGGTCCTCGCTACACCTTC.

CDR3 residues: CASSHRGDSNQPQHF. The CDR3 nucleotides are TGTGCCAGCAGCCATCGGGGGGATAGCAATCAGCCCCAGCATTTT. The rearrangement links TRBV3-1 (or the pseudogene TRBV3-2) to TRBJ1-5; perhaps TRBD1 as D (5 bases). This CDR3 is built from 15 residues. Germline V gene sequence: CDR1 LGHDT, CDR2 YNNKEL (reference sequence). Between the trimmed V and J ends, which lost 3 bases and 0 bases, there was a span of 9 bases.

This clone turned up a few times. The chain recombines TRBV7-3 with TRBJ2-1; D remains ambiguous. Germline CDR1 is SGHTA and CDR2 is FQGTGA. The CDR3 is 13 residues long. V shed 3 bases and J shed 4 bases, with 7 bases lying between them. CDR3 in amino acids: CASSFTPYNEQFF. The CDR3 bases are TGTGCCAGCAGCTTTACTCCGTACAATGAGCAGTTCTTC.

This chain uses TRBV19 with TRBJ2-7; maybe TRBD1 (6 bases). Trimming took off 5 bases at V and 1 base at J, with 9 bases between the two ends. CDR3 length: 13 amino acids. Looked up from germline, CDR1 is LNHDA and CDR2 is SQIVND (reference sequence). CDR3 nucleotide sequence: TGTGCCAGTAGTTCCACAGGGTCCTACGAGCAGTACTTC. As protein: CASSSTGSYEQYF.

The V and J genes are TRBV3-1 (or the pseudogene TRBV3-2) and TRBJ1-6; no reliable D call. CDR1 is LGHDT, CDR2 YNNKEL, per germline (reference sequence). CDR3 length: 16 residues. V shed 1 base and J shed 2 bases, with 9 bases lying between them. In DNA, the CDR3 is TGTGCCAGCAGCCAAGTGCAGTGGGCCTATAATTCACCCCTCCACTTT. This translates into CASSQVQWAYNSPLHF.

The chain couples TRBV10-1 to TRBJ1-1; tentative D call: TRBD1 (6 bases). The length of the CDR3 is 13 residues. The germline V and J ends were trimmed by 8 bases and 6 bases, with 16 bases remaining between them. The germline CDR1 and CDR2 sequences are WNHNN and SYGVQD (reference sequence). The CDR3 loop is CASSQRDISEAFF. CDR3 bases: TGCGCCAGCTCTCAAAGGGACATTTCTGAAGCTTTCTTT.

The chain couples TRBV11-1 to TRBJ1-1; unclear D gene. The CDR3 has 14 residues. Deletions cut 5 bases from V and 1 base from J, with 11 bases between. Germline V gives CDR1 SGHAT, CDR2 FQDESV (reference sequence). CDR3 in amino acids: CASSRVGENTEAFF. CDR3 nucleotide sequence: TGTGCCAGCAGCAGGGTGGGAGAGAACACTGAAGCTTTCTTT.

The chain carries TRBV15 and TRBJ1-5, with D possibly TRBD1 on 6 matching bases. Germline V gives CDR1 LNHNV, CDR2 YYDKDF (reference sequence). CDR3 length: 18 residues. The V gene lost 5 bases and the J gene lost 0 bases, with 20 bases spanning the gap. CDR3 in DNA: TGTGCCACCAGCGGCTGGAATCCAGGGGATCGTAGCAATCAGCCCCAGCATTTT. It yields the protein CATSGWNPGDRSNQPQHF.